What follows describes a single T cell receptor (beta chain). Its antigen is unidentified. V lost 1 base to trimming and J lost 5 bases; unmatched junction nucleotides: 12. This CDR3 has 18 amino acids. CDR1 is LGHNA and CDR2 is YSLEER in the germline V gene. Clones were sequenced by immunoSEQ multiplex PCR, and TCRdb holds only the in-frame ones, with some missing. The sample comprises some 96,000 clones, 88% of which are singletons, and about 1.7% rests with the top ten. This sample was included in a study of T cell responses to AZD1222 COVID-19 vaccine. Turning to the study itself: Recipients boosted at about 4 weeks or about 12 weeks are pooled. Study conclusions and caveats: Donors were mostly white British, more females; clonal diversity possibly underestimated. Repertoire sampling was restricted to post-peak T cell response timepoints. Rises in breadth and depth of Spike-specific TCRs came after two AZD1222 doses.

This specimen consisted of peripheral blood, obtained on day 0 of AZD1222 vaccination. The chain joins TRBV4-3 to TRBJ1-3; TRBD1 agrees at 9 bases. This clonotype was obtained from an adult in good health. CDR3 amino acids: CASSQVDSGQGFRNTIYF. CDR3 sequence (DNA): TGCGCCAGCAGCCAAGTTGATAGTGGACAGGGGTTTAGAAACACCATATATTTT.